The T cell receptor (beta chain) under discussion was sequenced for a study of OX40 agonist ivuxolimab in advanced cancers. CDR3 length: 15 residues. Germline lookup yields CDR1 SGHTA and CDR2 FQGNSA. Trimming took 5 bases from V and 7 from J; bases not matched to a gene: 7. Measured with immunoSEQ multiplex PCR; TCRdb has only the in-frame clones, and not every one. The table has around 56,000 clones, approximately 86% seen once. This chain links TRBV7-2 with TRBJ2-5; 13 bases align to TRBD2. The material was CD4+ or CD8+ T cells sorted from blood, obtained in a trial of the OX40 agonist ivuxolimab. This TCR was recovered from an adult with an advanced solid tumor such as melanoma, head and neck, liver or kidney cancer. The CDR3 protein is CASSPILAGGVTQYF. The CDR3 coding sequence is TGTGCCAGCAGCCCTATACTAGCGGGAGGGGTGACCCAGTACTTC.